What follows are 7 T cell receptor beta chains derived from one specimen sequenced in a study of early T cells in non-severe SARS-CoV-2 infection. TCRdb re-analysed the 5' RACE reads in MiXCR, keeping a single row per CDR3 protein. The sample gives roughly 70,000 distinct CDR3 sequences, 18% of which show up once; about 8.2% is in the top ten. This material consisted of whole blood, taken at baseline. The receptor set was obtained from an adult who was a healthcare worker with PCR-confirmed SARS-CoV-2 infection or an uninfected control (not recorded which).

The J gene is TRBJ2-5, the V gene TRBV7-7; D perhaps matches TRBD1 (6 bases). The CDR3 runs to 15 residues. CDR1 and CDR2 from the germline V gene are SSHAT and FNYEAQ (reference sequence). V dropped 1 base and J dropped 5 bases, with 14 bases sitting between them. The CDR3 sequence is CASSLVPGAGETQYF. The CDR3 DNA is TGTGCCAGCAGCTTAGTACCAGGGGCAGGCGAGACCCAGTACTTC.

This clonotype was seen many times. The V call is TRBV4-2, the J call TRBJ2-1; possible D gene TRBD2, 5 bases. CDR1 and CDR2 (germline): LGHNA, YNFKEQ. CDR3 length: 17 residues. The V gene lost 1 base and the J gene lost 0 bases, with 13 bases spanning the gap. The CDR3 coding sequence is TGTGCCAGCAGCCAAGGAGGGTCAGCGGACTCCTACAATGAGCAGTTCTTC. It specifies CASSQGGSADSYNEQFF.

A note on this clonotype: Since the CDR3 does not end with the conserved phenylalanine or tryptophan, this likely comes from a read error. The gene calls are TRBV12-5 and TRBJ2-7, with 9 bases aligning to TRBD2. Germline lookup yields CDR1 LGHNT and CDR2 FRNRAP. CDR3 length: 16 residues. V was clipped by 2 bases and J by 2 bases; unmatched bases: 7. Here the CDR3 reads CASGLRSSGTAYEQYS. The DNA of the CDR3 is TGTGCTAGTGGTTTGAGGTCTAGCGGGACGGCCTACGAGCAGTACTCC.

This chain connects TRBV20-1 to TRBJ2-7; the match to TRBD2 covers 9 bases. V shed 7 bases and J 2 bases; nucleotides not matched to a gene: 9. Per the germline V gene, CDR1 is DFQATT and CDR2 is SNEGSKA (reference sequence). The CDR3 totals 14 residues. CDR3 sequence: CSVRGLAGPYEQYF. In DNA, the CDR3 is TGCAGTGTTAGGGGGCTAGCGGGGCCCTACGAGCAGTACTTC.

The chain couples TRBV18 to TRBJ1-6, with D possibly being TRBD1 (5 bases). Per the germline V gene, CDR1 is KGHSH and CDR2 is LQKENI. V was trimmed by 6 bases and J by 0 bases, leaving 21 bases between them. This CDR3 has 19 residues. In DNA form, the CDR3 reads TGTGCCAGCTCCTTGGGGCTCTACACGGCAAGCTCCTATAATTCACCCCTCCACTTT. This gives the protein CASSLGLYTASSYNSPLHF.

The V and J genes are TRBV29-1 and TRBJ2-3; TRBD1 aligns across 8 bases. After removal of 6 bases from V and 4 bases from J, the junction contained 6 bases not matched to a gene. This CDR3 has 13 amino acids. Germline-derived CDR1 and CDR2 are SQVTM and ANQGSEA. CDR3 sequence: CSVQGEEPDTQYF. The CDR3, as DNA: TGCAGCGTACAGGGGGAAGAGCCAGATACGCAGTATTTT.

The chain uses TRBV12-3 or TRBV12-4 and TRBJ2-2; 12 bases match TRBD2. V was clipped by 6 bases and J by 5 bases; unmatched bases: 4. The CDR3 is made up of 15 amino acids. The DNA of the CDR3 is TGTGCCAGCAGACTAGCGGGGGGCACAACCGGGGAGCTGTTTTTT. It translates to CASRLAGGTTGELFF.